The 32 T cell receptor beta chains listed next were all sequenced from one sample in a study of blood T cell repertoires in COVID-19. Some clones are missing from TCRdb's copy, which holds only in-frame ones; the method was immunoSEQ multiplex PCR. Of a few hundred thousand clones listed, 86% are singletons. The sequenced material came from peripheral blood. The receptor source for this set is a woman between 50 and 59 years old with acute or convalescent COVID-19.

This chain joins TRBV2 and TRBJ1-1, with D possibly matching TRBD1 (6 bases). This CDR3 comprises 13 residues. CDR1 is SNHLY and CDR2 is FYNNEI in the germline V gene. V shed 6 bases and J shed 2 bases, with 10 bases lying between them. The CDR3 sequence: CASRRTANTEAFF. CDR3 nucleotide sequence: TGTGCCAGCAGGAGGACAGCAAACACTGAAGCTTTCTTT.

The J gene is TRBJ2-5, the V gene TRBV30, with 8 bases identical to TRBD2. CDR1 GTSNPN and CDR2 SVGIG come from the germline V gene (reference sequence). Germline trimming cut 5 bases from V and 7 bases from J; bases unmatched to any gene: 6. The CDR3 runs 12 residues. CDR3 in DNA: TGTGCCTGGGGCCTAGCGGGTGGGACCCAGTACTTC. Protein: CAWGLAGGTQYF.

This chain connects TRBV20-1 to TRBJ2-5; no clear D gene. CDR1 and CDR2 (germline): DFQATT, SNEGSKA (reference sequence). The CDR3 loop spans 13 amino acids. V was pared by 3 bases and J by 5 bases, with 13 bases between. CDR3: CSASPLTQETQYF. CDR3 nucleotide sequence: TGCAGTGCTAGTCCCCTCACGCAGGAGACCCAGTACTTC.

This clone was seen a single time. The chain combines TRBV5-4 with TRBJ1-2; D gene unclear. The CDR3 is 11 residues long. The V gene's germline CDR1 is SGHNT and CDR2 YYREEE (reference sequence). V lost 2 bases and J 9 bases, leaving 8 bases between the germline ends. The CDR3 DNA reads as TGTGCCAGCAGCTTACGAGACAGCTACACCTTC. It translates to CASSLRDSYTF.

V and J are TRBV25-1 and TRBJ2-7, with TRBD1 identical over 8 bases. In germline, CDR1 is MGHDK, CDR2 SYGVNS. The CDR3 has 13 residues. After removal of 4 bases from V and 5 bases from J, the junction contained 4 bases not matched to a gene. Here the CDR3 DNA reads TGTGCCAGCAGTGCGGACAGGGCCCACGAGCAGTACTTC. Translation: CASSADRAHEQYF.

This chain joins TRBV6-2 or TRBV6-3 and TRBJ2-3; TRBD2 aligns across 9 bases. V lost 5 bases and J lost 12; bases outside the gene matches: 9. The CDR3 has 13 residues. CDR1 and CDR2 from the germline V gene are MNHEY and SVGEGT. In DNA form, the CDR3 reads TGTGCCAGCAGTCAGATAGCGGGGGTGACCCAGTATTTT. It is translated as CASSQIAGVTQYF.

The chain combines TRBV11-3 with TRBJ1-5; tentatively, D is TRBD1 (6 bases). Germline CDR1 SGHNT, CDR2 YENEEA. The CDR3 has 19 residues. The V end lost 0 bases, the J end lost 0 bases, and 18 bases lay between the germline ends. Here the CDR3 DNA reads TGTGCCAGCAGCTTAGATGACAGGAAGGTCATGCATAGCAATCAGCCCCAGCATTTT. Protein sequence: CASSLDDRKVMHSNQPQHF.

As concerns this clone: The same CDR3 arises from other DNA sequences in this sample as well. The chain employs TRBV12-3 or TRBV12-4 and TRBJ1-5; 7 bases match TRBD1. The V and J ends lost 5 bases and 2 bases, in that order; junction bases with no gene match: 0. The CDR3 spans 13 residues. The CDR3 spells CASSTGGNQPQHF. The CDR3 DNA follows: TGTGCCAGCAGTACAGGGGGCAATCAGCCCCAGCATTTT.

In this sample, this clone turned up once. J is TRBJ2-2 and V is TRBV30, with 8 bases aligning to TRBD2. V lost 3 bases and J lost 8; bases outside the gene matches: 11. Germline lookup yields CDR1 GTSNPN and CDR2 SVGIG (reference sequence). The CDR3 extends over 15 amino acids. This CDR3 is CAWRETSGGVGELFF. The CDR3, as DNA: TGTGCCTGGAGGGAAACTAGCGGAGGTGTGGGGGAGCTGTTTTTT.

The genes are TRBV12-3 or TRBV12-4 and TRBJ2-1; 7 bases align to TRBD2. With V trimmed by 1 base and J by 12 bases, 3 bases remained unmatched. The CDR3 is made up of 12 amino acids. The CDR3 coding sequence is TGTGCCAGCAGTTTAGGCGGGAGTAGGCAGTTCTTC. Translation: CASSLGGSRQFF.

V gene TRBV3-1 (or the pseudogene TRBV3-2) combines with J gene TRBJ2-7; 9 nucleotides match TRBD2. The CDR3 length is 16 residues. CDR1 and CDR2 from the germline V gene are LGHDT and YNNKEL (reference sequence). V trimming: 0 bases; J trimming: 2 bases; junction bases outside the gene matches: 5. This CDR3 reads CASSQESASGTYEQYF. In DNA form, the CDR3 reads TGTGCCAGCAGCCAAGAATCGGCTAGCGGGACCTACGAGCAGTACTTC.

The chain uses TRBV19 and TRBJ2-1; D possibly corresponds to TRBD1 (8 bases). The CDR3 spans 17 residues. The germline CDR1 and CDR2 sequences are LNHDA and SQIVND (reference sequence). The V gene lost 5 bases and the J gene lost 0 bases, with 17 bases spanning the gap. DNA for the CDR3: TGTGCCAGTAGTCTCACACAGGGGGGGAGCTCCTACAATGAGCAGTTCTTC. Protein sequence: CASSLTQGGSSYNEQFF.

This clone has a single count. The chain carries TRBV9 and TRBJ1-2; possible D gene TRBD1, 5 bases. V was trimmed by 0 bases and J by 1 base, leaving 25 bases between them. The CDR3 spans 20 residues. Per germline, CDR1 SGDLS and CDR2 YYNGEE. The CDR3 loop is CASSVDQARDSLLFNYGYTF. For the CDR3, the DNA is TGTGCCAGCAGCGTAGATCAAGCCCGGGACTCTCTTCTTTTTAACTATGGCTACACCTTC.

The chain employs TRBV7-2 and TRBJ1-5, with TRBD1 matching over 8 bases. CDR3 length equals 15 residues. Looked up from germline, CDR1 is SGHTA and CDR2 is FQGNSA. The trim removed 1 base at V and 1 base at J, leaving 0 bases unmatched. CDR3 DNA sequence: TGTGCCAGCAGCTTAGACAGGGGGAGCAATCAGCCCCAGCATTTT. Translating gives CASSLDRGSNQPQHF.

The CDR3 loop reads CASSSTKSYGYTF. CDR3 nucleotide sequence: TGCGCCAGCAGCTCGACAAAAAGCTATGGCTACACCTTC. The chain carries TRBV5-1 and TRBJ1-2, with no clear D. This CDR3 region has 13 residues. Per the germline V gene, CDR1 is SGHRS and CDR2 is YFSETQ. Trimming took off 3 bases at V and 4 bases at J, with 10 bases between the two ends.

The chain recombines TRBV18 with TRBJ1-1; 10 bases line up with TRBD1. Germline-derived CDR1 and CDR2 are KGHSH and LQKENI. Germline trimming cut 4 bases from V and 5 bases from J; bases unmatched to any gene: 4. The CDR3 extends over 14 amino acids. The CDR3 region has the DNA TGTGCCAGCTCACAGCCGGGACAGGGGACTGAAGCTTTCTTT. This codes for CASSQPGQGTEAFF.

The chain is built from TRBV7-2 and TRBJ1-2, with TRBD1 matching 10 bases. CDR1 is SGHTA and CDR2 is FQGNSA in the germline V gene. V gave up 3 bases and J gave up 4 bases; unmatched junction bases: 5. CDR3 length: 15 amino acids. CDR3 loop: CASSFGQGVGYGYTF. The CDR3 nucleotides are TGTGCCAGCAGCTTTGGACAGGGGGTCGGCTATGGCTACACCTTC.

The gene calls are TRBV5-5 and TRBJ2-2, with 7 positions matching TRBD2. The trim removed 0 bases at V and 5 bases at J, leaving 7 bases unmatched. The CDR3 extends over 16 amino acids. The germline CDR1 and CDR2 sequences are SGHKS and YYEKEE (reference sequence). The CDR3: CASSLGLAYQTGELFF. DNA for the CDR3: TGTGCCAGCAGCTTGGGACTAGCTTACCAAACCGGGGAGCTGTTTTTT.

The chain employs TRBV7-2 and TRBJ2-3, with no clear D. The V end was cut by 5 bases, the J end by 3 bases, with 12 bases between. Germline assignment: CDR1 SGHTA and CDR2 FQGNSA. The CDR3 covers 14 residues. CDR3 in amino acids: CASSLEAGTDTQYF. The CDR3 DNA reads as TGTGCCAGCAGCCTTGAGGCCGGAACAGATACGCAGTATTTT. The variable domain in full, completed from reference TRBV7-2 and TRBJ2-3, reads GAGVSQSPSNKVTEKGKDVELRCDPISGHTALYWYRQSLGQGLEFLIYFQGNSAPDKSGLPSDRFSAERTGGSVSTLTIQRTQQEDSAVYLCASSLEAGTDTQYFGPGTRLTVL.

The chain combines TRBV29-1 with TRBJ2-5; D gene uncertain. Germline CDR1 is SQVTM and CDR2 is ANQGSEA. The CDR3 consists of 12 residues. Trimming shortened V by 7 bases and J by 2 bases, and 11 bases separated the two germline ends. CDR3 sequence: CSAHSRQETQYF. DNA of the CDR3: TGCAGCGCCCATAGCAGACAAGAGACCCAGTACTTC. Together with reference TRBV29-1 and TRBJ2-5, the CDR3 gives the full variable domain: SAVISQKPSRDICQRGTSLTIQCQVDSQVTMMFWYRQQPGQSLTLIATANQGSEATYESGFVIDKFPISRPNLTFSTLTVSNMSPEDSSIYLCSAHSRQETQYFGPGTRLLVL.

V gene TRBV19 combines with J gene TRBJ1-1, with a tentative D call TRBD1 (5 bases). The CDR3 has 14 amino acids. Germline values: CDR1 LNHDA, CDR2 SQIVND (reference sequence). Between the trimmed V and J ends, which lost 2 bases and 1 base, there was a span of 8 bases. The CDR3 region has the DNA TGTGCCAGTAGTATAAATGGACAGAACACTGAAGCTTTCTTT. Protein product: CASSINGQNTEAFF.

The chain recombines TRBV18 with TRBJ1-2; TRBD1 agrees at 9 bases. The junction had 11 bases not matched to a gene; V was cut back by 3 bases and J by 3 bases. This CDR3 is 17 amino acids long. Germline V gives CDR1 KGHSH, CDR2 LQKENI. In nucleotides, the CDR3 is TGTGCCAGCTCACCCGAAGCCGGGACAGGGTATCACTATGGCTACACCTTC. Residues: CASSPEAGTGYHYGYTF.

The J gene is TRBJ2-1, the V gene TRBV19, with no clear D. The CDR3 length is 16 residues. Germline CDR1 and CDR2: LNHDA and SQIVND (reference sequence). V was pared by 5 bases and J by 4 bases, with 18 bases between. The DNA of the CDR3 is TGTGCCAGTAGTCCTCAACACACGGAGAAATACAATGAGCAGTTCTTC. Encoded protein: CASSPQHTEKYNEQFF.

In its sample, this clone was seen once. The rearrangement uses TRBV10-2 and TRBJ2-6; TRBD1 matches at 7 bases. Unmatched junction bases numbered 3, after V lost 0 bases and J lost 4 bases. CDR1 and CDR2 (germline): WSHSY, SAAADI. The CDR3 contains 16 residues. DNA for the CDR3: TGCGCCAGCAGTGAGTCGACAGGGCCCGGGGCCAACGTCCTGACTTTC. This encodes CASSESTGPGANVLTF.

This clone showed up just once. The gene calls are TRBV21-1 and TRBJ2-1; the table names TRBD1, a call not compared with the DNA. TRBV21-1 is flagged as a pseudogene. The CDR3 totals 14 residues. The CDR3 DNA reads TGTGCCAGCAGCACTGAGAGAACAGGCGATGAGCAGTTCTTC. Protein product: CASSTERTGDEQFF.

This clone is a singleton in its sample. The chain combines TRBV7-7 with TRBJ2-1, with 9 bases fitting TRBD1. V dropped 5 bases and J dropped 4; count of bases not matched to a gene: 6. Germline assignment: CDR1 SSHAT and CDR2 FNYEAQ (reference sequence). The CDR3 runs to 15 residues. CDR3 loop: CASSPGQGPYNEQFF. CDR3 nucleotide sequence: TGTGCCAGCAGCCCGGGACAGGGCCCGTACAATGAGCAGTTCTTC.

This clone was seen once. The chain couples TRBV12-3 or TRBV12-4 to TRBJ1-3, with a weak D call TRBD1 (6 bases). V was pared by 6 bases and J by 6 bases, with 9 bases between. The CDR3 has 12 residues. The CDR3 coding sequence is TGTGCCAGCAGCTCAGGGGTAAACACCATATATTTT. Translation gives CASSSGVNTIYF.

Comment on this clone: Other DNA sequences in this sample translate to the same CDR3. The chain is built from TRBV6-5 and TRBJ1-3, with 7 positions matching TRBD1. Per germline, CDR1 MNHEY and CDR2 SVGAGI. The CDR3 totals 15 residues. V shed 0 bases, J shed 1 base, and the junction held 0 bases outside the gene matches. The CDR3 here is CASSYSTGSGNTIYF. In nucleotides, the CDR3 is TGTGCCAGCAGTTACTCGACAGGGTCTGGAAACACCATATATTTT.

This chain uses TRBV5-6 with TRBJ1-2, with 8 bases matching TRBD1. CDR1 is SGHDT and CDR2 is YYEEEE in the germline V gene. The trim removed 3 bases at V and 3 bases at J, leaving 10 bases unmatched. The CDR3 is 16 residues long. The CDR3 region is CASSYGQGGRHYGYTF. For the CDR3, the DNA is TGTGCCAGCAGCTACGGACAGGGCGGCCGACACTATGGCTACACCTTC.

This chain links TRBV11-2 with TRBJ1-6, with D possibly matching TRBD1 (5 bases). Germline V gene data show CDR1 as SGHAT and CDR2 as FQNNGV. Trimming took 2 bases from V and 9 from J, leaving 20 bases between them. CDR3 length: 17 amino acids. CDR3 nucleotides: TGTGCCAGCAGCTTATCGATTGAACGCCTCGGGGGTTCACCCCTCCACTTT. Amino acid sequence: CASSLSIERLGGSPLHF. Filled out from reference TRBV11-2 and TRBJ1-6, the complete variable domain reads EAGVAQSPRYKIIEKRQSVAFWCNPISGHATLYWYQQILGQGPKLLIQFQNNGVVDDSQLPKDRFSAERLKGVDSTLKIQPAKLEDSAVYLCASSLSIERLGGSPLHFGNGTRLTVT.

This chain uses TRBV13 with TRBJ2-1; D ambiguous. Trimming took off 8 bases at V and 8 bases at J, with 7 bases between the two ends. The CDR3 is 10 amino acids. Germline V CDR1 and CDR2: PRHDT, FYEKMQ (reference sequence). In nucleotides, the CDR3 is TGTGCCAGCCAGTCCGATGAGCAGTTCTTC. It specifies CASQSDEQFF.

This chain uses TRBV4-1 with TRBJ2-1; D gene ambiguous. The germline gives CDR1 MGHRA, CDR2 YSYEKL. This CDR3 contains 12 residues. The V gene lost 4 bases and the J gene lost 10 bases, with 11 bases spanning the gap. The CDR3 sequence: CASSLDKLEQFF. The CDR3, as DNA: TGCGCCAGCAGCCTCGACAAGCTCGAGCAGTTCTTC.